Presented here are 20 T cell receptor beta chains from one specimen sequenced in a study of T-cell reconstitution after alpha-beta-depleted transplantation in children. Preparation of the TCRbeta library used unique molecular identifiers. TCRdb re-derived calls from the PCR reads in MiXCR, one entry per CDR3 protein. Found here are 250,000 to 400,000 distinct CDR3 sequences, more than 20% of them singletons; the top ten hold roughly 9.7%. The specimen was PBMCs, mostly from graft donor cells, collected 180 days after TCRalphabeta/CD19-depleted stem cell transplant. These receptors were taken from a male patient younger than 18 who had a stem cell transplant for acute lymphoblastic leukemia, so the T cells may come from the graft donor.

The table lists this clonotype with a few counts. The chain couples TRBV5-1 to TRBJ1-1; unclear D gene. The CDR3 covers 12 residues. Looked up from germline, CDR1 is SGHRS and CDR2 is YFSETQ. Trimming pared 4 bases from V and 5 bases from J, leaving 9 bases between. Here the CDR3 reads CASSGGPTEAFF. The CDR3 region has the DNA TGCGCCAGCAGCGGAGGGCCGACTGAAGCTTTCTTT.

This clonotype was picked up a small number of times. This chain uses TRBV10-1 with TRBJ2-3; 7 bases line up with TRBD1. The V gene's germline CDR1 is WNHNN and CDR2 SYGVQD (reference sequence). With 6 bases clipped from V and 1 base from J, the junction kept 4 bases outside the gene matches. The CDR3 is 14 amino acids. CDR3 in amino acids: CASSTDRGTDTQYF. Here the CDR3 DNA reads TGCGCCAGCAGCACCGACAGGGGCACAGATACGCAGTATTTT.

This chain links TRBV11-2 with TRBJ2-2; TRBD1 matches at 7 bases. J was trimmed by 7 bases and V by 5 bases; bases with no gene match: 10. Germline-derived CDR1 and CDR2 are SGHAT and FQNNGV. CDR3 length: 15 amino acids. In DNA form, the CDR3 reads TGTGCCAGCAGCCTTGACAGGGTCCGGAGCGGGGAGCTGTTTTTT. Translated: CASSLDRVRSGELFF.

J is TRBJ2-7 and V is TRBV7-9, with 9 bases matching TRBD1. CDR1 SEHNR and CDR2 FQNEAQ come from the germline V gene (reference sequence). J lost 4 bases, V lost 4 bases, and 8 bases had no gene match. The CDR3 runs to 15 residues. CDR3 sequence reads: CASSSPWTGVYEQYF. Here the CDR3 DNA reads TGTGCCAGCAGCTCCCCCTGGACAGGGGTTTACGAGCAGTACTTC.

The genes are TRBV12-3 or TRBV12-4 and TRBJ2-5, with 7 bases matching TRBD2. CDR3 length: 15 amino acids. Trimming removed 5 bases from V and 5 bases from J; junction bases left unmatched: 11. CDR3 sequence: CASSAGTGGIETQYF. CDR3 sequence (DNA): TGTGCCAGCAGTGCCGGGACCGGGGGGATTGAGACCCAGTACTTC.

This clonotype was detected a few times. The chain uses TRBV15 and TRBJ2-1, with 7 bases that match TRBD2. Per the germline V gene, CDR1 is LNHNV and CDR2 is YYDKDF (reference sequence). The CDR3 spans 16 residues. J gave up 7 bases and V 4 bases, and 13 bases lay outside the gene matches. The CDR3 DNA reads as TGTGCCACCAGCATCCGGGGGGACTACTCCGGGAATGAGCAGTTCTTC. This encodes CATSIRGDYSGNEQFF.

The chain uses TRBV28 and TRBJ1-1, with 7 bases matching TRBD1. The CDR3 contains 11 residues. Trimming at V came to 7 bases and at J to 9 bases, leaving 5 bases not matched to a gene. The germline gives CDR1 MDHEN, CDR2 SYDVKM. CDR3 coding DNA: TGTGCCAGCATTACGGGACAGCAAGCTTTCTTT. Protein product: CASITGQQAFF. The complete variable domain, with remaining parts taken from reference TRBV28 and TRBJ1-1, reads DVKVTQSSRYLVKRTGEKVFLECVQDMDHENMFWYRQDPGLGLRLIYFSYDVKMKEKGDIPEGYSVSREKKERFSLILESASTNQTSMYLCASITGQQAFFGQGTRLTVV.

This clonotype came up a few times. The chain has TRBV12-3 or TRBV12-4 and TRBJ1-6, with D tentatively TRBD1 (5 bases). CDR3 length: 14 residues. The ends were cut back, 6 bases at V and 11 bases at J, with 17 bases in the middle. The DNA of the CDR3 is TGTGCCAGCAGGTTTCCGCGGGGCGGGGCACCCCTCCACTTT. Its protein product is CASRFPRGGAPLHF.

This clonotype has only a few counts. This chain links TRBV7-6 with TRBJ2-1, with 11 bases matching TRBD2. The germline V gene encodes CDR1 SGHVS and CDR2 FNYEAQ. The CDR3 contains 18 residues. The V gene end was trimmed by 2 bases and the J gene end by 0 bases; junction bases not matched to a gene: 6. The CDR3 protein is CASSLWLAGGISYNEQFF. The CDR3 DNA reads TGTGCCAGCAGCTTATGGCTAGCGGGGGGAATCTCCTACAATGAGCAGTTCTTC.

The chain employs TRBV10-1 and TRBJ2-3; TRBD2 might be the D (5 bases). CDR3 length: 15 amino acids. Trimming took off 2 bases at V and 0 bases at J, with 9 bases between the two ends. Germline CDR1 WNHNN, CDR2 SYGVQD (reference sequence). CDR3 in amino acids: CASSEETISTDTQYF. The CDR3 nucleotides read TGCGCCAGCAGTGAGGAGACTATTAGCACAGATACGCAGTATTTT.

This clonotype was seen a few times. The CDR3 region is CAISWDRTPYEQYF. CDR3 sequence (DNA): TGTGCCATCAGCTGGGACAGAACGCCCTACGAGCAGTACTTC. V and J are TRBV10-3 and TRBJ2-7; TRBD1 matches at 7 bases. With V trimmed by 6 bases and J by 2 bases, 7 bases remained unmatched. The CDR3 is 14 residues long. Looked up from germline, CDR1 is ENHRY and CDR2 is SYGVKD.

This clonotype has just a few counts. The gene calls are TRBV5-1 and TRBJ2-6, with D perhaps assigned TRBD1 or TRBD2 (7 bases each). The CDR3 sequence is 18 residues long. The V end lost 4 bases, the J end lost 0 bases, and 17 bases lay between the germline ends. The V gene's germline CDR1 is SGHRS and CDR2 YFSETQ. The CDR3 DNA is TGCGCCAGCAGCAGGCCCAGGGGGGGAAGCTCTGGGGCCAACGTCCTGACTTTC. Encoded protein: CASSRPRGGSSGANVLTF. Supplemented by reference TRBV5-1 and TRBJ2-6, the full variable domain reads KAGVTQTPRYLIKTRGQQVTLSCSPISGHRSVSWYQQTPGQGLQFLFEYFSETQRNKGNFPGRFSGRQFSNSRSEMNVSTLELGDSALYLCASSRPRGGSSGANVLTFGAGSRLTVL.

The chain uses TRBV5-6 and TRBJ1-1, with D perhaps TRBD1 (6 bases). The length of the CDR3 is 15 residues. Trimming removed 5 bases at V and 5 bases at J, with 19 bases between. Germline CDR1 and CDR2: SGHDT and YYEEEE. CDR3 DNA: TGTGCCAGCAGTTTCGCCGCAGGGGTGTTGACTGAAGCTTTCTTT. It translates to CASSFAAGVLTEAFF. The variable domain in full, with the rest retrieved from reference TRBV5-6 and TRBJ1-1, is DAGVTQSPTHLIKTRGQQVTLRCSPKSGHDTVSWYQQALGQGPQFIFQYYEEEERQRGNFPDRFSGHQFPNYSSELNVNALLLGDSALYLCASSFAAGVLTEAFFGQGTRLTVV.

This clonotype was seen at least ten times. The J gene is TRBJ2-1, the V gene TRBV29-1; possible D gene TRBD2, 5 bases. CDR3 length equals 11 residues. The V and J ends lost 6 bases and 15 bases respectively, with 18 bases between them. Germline loops: CDR1 SQVTM, CDR2 ANQGSEA. CDR3 DNA: TGCAGCGTCCCTGAGAGTGGAGGCTGGTTCTTC. Translated: CSVPESGGWFF.

The rearrangement uses TRBV2 and TRBJ2-2; 8 nucleotides line up with TRBD1. The CDR3 has 15 amino acids. Germline CDR1 and CDR2: SNHLY and FYNNEI. Trimming removed 11 bases from V and 3 bases from J; junction bases left unmatched: 11. Here the CDR3 reads CAGSQQGVDTGELFF. Here the CDR3 DNA reads TGTGCCGGCTCCCAACAGGGGGTGGACACCGGGGAGCTGTTTTTT.

The rearrangement uses TRBV5-5 and TRBJ2-1; D is perhaps TRBD1 or TRBD2 (5 bases each). Looked up from germline, CDR1 is SGHKS and CDR2 is YYEKEE (reference sequence). The V and J ends lost 2 bases and 0 bases respectively, with 18 bases between them. This CDR3 has 18 residues. Here the CDR3 DNA reads TGTGCCAGCAGCTTATTCTGGGGACCCGCTAGCTCCTACAATGAGCAGTTCTTC. It yields the protein CASSLFWGPASSYNEQFF.

This clonotype was counted only a few times. The chain uses TRBV7-9 and TRBJ2-3; tentative D call: TRBD1 (5 bases). V lost 1 base and J lost 0, with 14 bases in between. Germline loops: CDR1 SEHNR, CDR2 FQNEAQ (reference sequence). The CDR3 loop spans 17 amino acids. The CDR3 region is CASSLEGWGLSTDTQYF. CDR3 coding DNA: TGTGCCAGCAGCTTAGAGGGATGGGGCCTGAGCACAGATACGCAGTATTTT.

This chain joins TRBV7-2 and TRBJ2-5, with 7 bases matching TRBD2. This CDR3 has 14 residues. J lost 4 bases, V lost 5 bases, and 7 bases had no gene match. Germline V gives CDR1 SGHTA, CDR2 FQGNSA. The CDR3 DNA sequence: TGTGCCAGCAGCCCTCCGGGACTAAGAGAGACCCAGTACTTC. Translation gives CASSPPGLRETQYF.

The rearrangement joins TRBV2 to TRBJ2-3, with 13 bases that match TRBD2. Looked up from germline, CDR1 is SNHLY and CDR2 is FYNNEI. The CDR3 contains 18 residues. With V trimmed by 11 bases and J by 4 bases, 18 bases remained unmatched. The CDR3 sequence is CAFCGTSGTYSGSDTQYF. The CDR3 coding sequence is TGTGCCTTCTGCGGGACTAGCGGGACCTATTCGGGGTCAGATACGCAGTATTTT.

Worth noting for this clonotype: A read error may be the cause here, since a much bigger clone is one base away. The chain carries TRBV12-3 or TRBV12-4 and TRBJ1-2, with D uncertain. The CDR3 has 15 residues. V lost 1 base and J 4 bases, leaving 13 bases between the germline ends. The CDR3 DNA follows: TGTGCCAGCAGTTTAGGTCGGTCGGCAGCCTATGGCTACACCTTC. Protein sequence: CASSLGRSAAYGYTF.